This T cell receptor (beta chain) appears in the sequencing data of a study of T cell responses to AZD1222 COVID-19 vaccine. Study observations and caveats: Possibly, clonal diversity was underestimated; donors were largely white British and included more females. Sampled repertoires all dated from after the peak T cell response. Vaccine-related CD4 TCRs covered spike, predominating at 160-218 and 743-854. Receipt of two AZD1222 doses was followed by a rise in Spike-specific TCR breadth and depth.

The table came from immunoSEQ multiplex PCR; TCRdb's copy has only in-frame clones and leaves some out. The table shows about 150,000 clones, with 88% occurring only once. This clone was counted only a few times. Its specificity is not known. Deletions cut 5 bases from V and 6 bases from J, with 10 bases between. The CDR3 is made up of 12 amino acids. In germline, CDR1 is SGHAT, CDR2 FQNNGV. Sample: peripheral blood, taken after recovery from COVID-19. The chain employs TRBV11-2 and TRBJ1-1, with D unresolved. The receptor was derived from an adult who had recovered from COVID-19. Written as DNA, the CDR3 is TGTGCCAGCAGCGAAGACATGTCTGAAGCTTTCTTT. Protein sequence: CASSEDMSEAFF.